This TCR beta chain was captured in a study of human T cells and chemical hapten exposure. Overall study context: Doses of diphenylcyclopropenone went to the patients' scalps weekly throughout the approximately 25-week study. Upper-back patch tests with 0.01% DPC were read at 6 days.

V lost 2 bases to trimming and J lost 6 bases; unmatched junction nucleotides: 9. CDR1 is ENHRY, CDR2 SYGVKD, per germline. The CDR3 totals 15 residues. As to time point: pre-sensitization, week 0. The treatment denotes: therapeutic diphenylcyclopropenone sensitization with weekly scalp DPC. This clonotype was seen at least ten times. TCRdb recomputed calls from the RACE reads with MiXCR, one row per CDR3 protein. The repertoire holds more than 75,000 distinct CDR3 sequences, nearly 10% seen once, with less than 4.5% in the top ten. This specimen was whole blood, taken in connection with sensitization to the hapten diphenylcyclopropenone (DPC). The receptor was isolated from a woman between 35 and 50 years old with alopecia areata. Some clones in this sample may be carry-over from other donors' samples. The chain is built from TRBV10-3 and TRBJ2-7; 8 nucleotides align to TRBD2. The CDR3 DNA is TGTGCCATCAGTGAGAATCACGGGGGGGCGCCCGAGCAGTACTTC. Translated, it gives CAISENHGGAPEQYF.